This entry describes one TCR beta chain. This entry comes from a study of control samples from healthy donors and cancer patients. This CDR3 region has 15 residues. Germline lookup yields CDR1 KGHDR and CDR2 SFDVKD. V dropped 4 bases and J dropped 3; count of bases not matched to a gene: 2. Sequenced by immunoSEQ multiplex PCR; TCRdb stores in-frame clones only, minus some. The repertoire holds around 110,000 clones, with 85% to 90% as singletons. The sequence was obtained from a woman in her 50s with colorectal cancer. J is TRBJ2-1 and V is TRBV24-1; 10 bases are shared with TRBD2. The sequencing input was PBMCs. The CDR3 reads CATSESSGGYNEQFF. DNA for the CDR3: TGTGCCACCAGTGAATCTAGCGGGGGCTACAATGAGCAGTTCTTC.